This T cell receptor beta chain was retrieved from a study of cytomegalovirus exposure and HLA in healthy donors. The CDR3 loop spans 16 amino acids. Germline values: CDR1 SNHLY, CDR2 FYNNEI. V gave up 8 bases and J gave up 0 bases, with 19 bases separating them. This clone has a handful of counts. The PCR contained 60 Vbeta and 13 Jbeta primers. Measured with immunoSEQ multiplex PCR; TCRdb has only the in-frame clones, and not every one. The data show some 130,000 clones, 65% to 85% seen once. Material: PBMCs. The genes are TRBV2 and TRBJ1-1, with D possibly TRBD1 on 6 matching bases. This sequence originates from a male donor in good health and CMV-seronegative. The CDR3: CASDGATDRMNTEAFF. The CDR3 region has the DNA TGTGCCAGCGATGGGGCCACGGACAGAATGAACACTGAAGCTTTCTTT.